The rows below give T cell receptor beta chains drawn from one sample of a study of Graves' ophthalmopathy and Graves' hyperthyroidism. MiXCR, run by TCRdb on the multiplex PCR reads, gives a single entry per CDR3 protein. The sample includes hundreds of thousands of distinct CDR3 sequences, approximately 40% of them seen just once. The sequenced material came from peripheral blood. These receptors originate from an adult man with Graves' ophthalmopathy. Both conserved end residues are trimmed from each CDR3.

v_call,cdr3_aa
TRBV20-1,SARAGGGGHSGANVLT
TRBV7-3,AVAKRTEAF
TRBV24-1,ATSDPRTGRTGELF
TRBV29-1,SMTGAYGYT
TRBV29-1,SVWGGDSPQETQY
TRBV7-2,ASSLKSGRDEQY
TRBV20-1,SARDEKGIYGYT
TRBV24-1,ATSDTETDTQY
TRBV20-1,SATGQGVQAQY
TRBV2,ASSVNRRDQY
TRBV2,ASSASVGGSYGYT
TRBV29-1,SVDGGSGNEKLF
TRBV2,ASRTGTVIYEQY
TRBV13,ASSFTQGGTEAF
TRBV29-1,SAWDRGGYEQY
TRBV10-3,AISERLEYGYT
TRBV12-3/TRBV12-4,ASRRDTGNQPQH
TRBV7-9,ASTYGQSYHEQY